These 16 T cell receptor beta chains were sequenced from one sample in a study of regulatory T cells in long-lasting Graves disease. The time point is: newly diagnosed GD, antithyroid drugs for less than 3 months. After RNA was extracted from PBMCs, the TCR library was made from it. Library construction for TCR beta used iRepertoire HTBI primers and Arm-PCR of CDR3 regions. TCRdb fed the multiplex PCR reads into MiXCR, producing one record per CDR3 protein. The sample lists about 400,000 distinct CDR3 sequences; approximately 15% were seen once. These same records also appear under a second study, on T cells in Graves' hyperthyroidism and ophthalmopathy.

The material sequenced was peripheral blood mononuclear cells (PBMCs), taken at new diagnosis, from a patient treated with antithyroid drugs. The receptors shown here come from a woman aged 40 to 50 with Graves disease.

The genes are TRBV28 and TRBJ2-2; 10 nucleotides align to TRBD2. Per germline, CDR1 MDHEN and CDR2 SYDVKM. J was trimmed by 4 bases and V by 7 bases; bases with no gene match: 12. This CDR3 is 17 amino acids long. CDR3 sequence reads: CASIRLAGAGGTGELFF. The CDR3 bases are TGTGCCAGCATTCGCCTAGCGGGAGCCGGGGGCACCGGGGAGCTGTTTTTT.

This clonotype was seen a few times. J is TRBJ1-5 and V is TRBV20-1; TRBD1 is a possible D gene (5 bases). Trimming removed 1 base from V and 1 base from J, with 11 bases in between. Germline V gene sequence: CDR1 DFQATT, CDR2 SNEGSKA (reference sequence). There are 15 residues in the CDR3. The CDR3 nucleotides read TGCAGTGCTAGAGGGAGGGGTTTAAGCAATCAGCCCCAGCATTTT. Its translation is CSARGRGLSNQPQHF.

This clonotype was seen ten or more times. The chain combines TRBV30 with TRBJ2-2; D may match TRBD1 or TRBD2 (5 bases each). The germline CDR1 and CDR2 sequences are GTSNPN and SVGIG (reference sequence). The CDR3 loop spans 11 amino acids. The V gene lost 5 bases and the J gene lost 15 bases, with 16 bases spanning the gap. The CDR3 protein is CAWLRTGTLFF. The CDR3 nucleotides are TGTGCCTGGCTTCGCACCGGGACCTTGTTTTTT.

In its sample, this clonotype was seen once. A single base separates this from a much larger clone, so it may be a read error. Because it lacks the conserved phenylalanine or tryptophan at the end, this CDR3 is likely a read error. The J gene is TRBJ2-1, the V gene TRBV11-2, with 9 nucleotides matching TRBD1. Germline values: CDR1 SGHAT, CDR2 FQNNGV. With 5 bases clipped from V and 9 bases from J, the junction kept 11 bases outside the gene matches. CDR3 length: 15 amino acids. CDR3 region: CASSITGTGWGEQFV. The CDR3 region has the DNA TGTGCCAGCAGCATAACCGGGACAGGGTGGGGTGAGCAGTTCGTC.

Many counts were recorded for this clonotype. V gene TRBV28 combines with J gene TRBJ2-7, with D tentatively TRBD1 (6 bases). This CDR3 contains 15 residues. CDR1 and CDR2 (germline): MDHEN, SYDVKM. V was shortened by 6 bases and J by 3 bases, with 18 bases between the two germline ends. CDR3 protein: CASSSVTGAHYEQYF. The CDR3 nucleotides read TGTGCCAGCAGCTCGGTGACAGGCGCACACTACGAGCAGTACTTC.

A few counts support this clonotype. It is likely a read error, because the conserved phenylalanine at the end of the CDR3 is missing. The V and J genes are TRBV11-2 and TRBJ2-3; 14 bases are a match to TRBD2. Germline values: CDR1 SGHAT, CDR2 FQNNGV. This CDR3 is built from 18 residues. The V gene end was trimmed by 3 bases and the J gene end by 5 bases; junction bases not matched to a gene: 10. The CDR3 region is CASSFLLGLAGARDTQYL. CDR3 nucleotide sequence: TGTGCCAGCAGCTTTCTTCTGGGACTAGCGGGAGCTAGAGATACGCAGTATCTT.

On this clonotype itself: A much larger clone sits a single nucleotide away, making a read error possible. The chain joins TRBV28 to TRBJ1-5; 9 nucleotides line up with TRBD1. The V segment lost 2 bases and the J segment 2 bases; nucleotides outside the gene matches: 10. Germline CDR1 MDHEN, CDR2 SYDVKM. The CDR3 is 18 amino acids. The CDR3 region is CASSLDRGGMSGNQPQHF. In DNA form, the CDR3 reads TGTGCCAGCAGTTTAGACAGGGGGGGGATGAGTGGCAATCAGCCCCAGCATTTT.

This clonotype was counted at least ten times. The rearrangement links TRBV7-9 to TRBJ2-1; 13 bases are a match to TRBD2. This CDR3 has 18 amino acids. The trim removed 5 bases at V and 8 bases at J, leaving 15 bases unmatched. Germline CDR1 SEHNR, CDR2 FQNEAQ (reference sequence). DNA of the CDR3: TGTGCCAGCAGCCAGACACTAGCGGGAGGGCACCTCAAGTATGAGCAGTTCTTC. Translation gives CASSQTLAGGHLKYEQFF.

This clonotype was counted at least ten times. The chain couples TRBV4-2 to TRBJ2-5, with 7 bases that match TRBD2. J gave up 5 bases and V 1 base, and 7 bases lay outside the gene matches. The length of the CDR3 is 15 residues. The germline gives CDR1 LGHNA, CDR2 YNFKEQ. CDR3 amino acids: CASSQGGSWSETQYF. CDR3 DNA: TGTGCCAGCAGCCAAGGCGGGAGTTGGAGTGAGACCCAGTACTTC.

This clonotype was counted ten times or more. The chain joins TRBV12-3 or TRBV12-4 to TRBJ2-1, with D possibly being TRBD2 (6 bases). The CDR3 consists of 16 residues. The V and J ends lost 0 bases and 4 bases respectively, with 13 bases between them. The DNA of the CDR3 is TGTGCCAGCAGTTTAGCGCTCGGAGGGGCTTACAATGAGCAGTTCTTC. This codes for CASSLALGGAYNEQFF.

This clonotype showed up just a few times. The chain is built from TRBV19 and TRBJ2-7; 7 bases line up with TRBD2. Germline trimming cut 4 bases from V and 2 bases from J; bases unmatched to any gene: 8. The CDR3 sequence is 15 residues long. The germline V gene has CDR1 LNHDA and CDR2 SQIVND (reference sequence). CDR3 loop: CASSKLREPAYEQYF. CDR3 DNA: TGTGCCAGTAGTAAGTTGCGGGAGCCTGCCTACGAGCAGTACTTC.

The chain has TRBV11-3 and TRBJ2-7; 8 bases line up with TRBD2. The CDR3 covers 16 residues. The junction had 13 bases not matched to a gene; V was cut back by 6 bases and J by 3 bases. Germline V gene data show CDR1 as SGHNT and CDR2 as YENEEA. CDR3 bases: TGTGCCAGCAGTGGGGGCGGGGGAGCGGGAGTCTACGAGCAGTACTTC. This gives the protein CASSGGGGAGVYEQYF.

The table lists this clonotype with a few counts. This sequence joins TRBV6-1 and TRBJ2-7, with TRBD2 matching over 10 bases. The CDR3 has 14 amino acids. V was clipped by 6 bases and J by 4 bases; unmatched bases: 6. The germline gives CDR1 MNHNS, CDR2 SASEGT. CDR3 region: CASRLSSGSYEQYF. The DNA for the CDR3 is TGTGCCAGCAGATTGTCTAGCGGGAGTTACGAGCAGTACTTC.

This clonotype was detected ten times or more. The rearrangement joins TRBV11-2 to TRBJ2-7; 9 bases align to TRBD1. V gave up 4 bases and J gave up 1 base; unmatched junction bases: 8. This CDR3 region has 16 residues. Germline values: CDR1 SGHAT, CDR2 FQNNGV. The CDR3 reads CASSSVAGTGSYEQYF. As DNA, the CDR3 is TGTGCCAGCAGCTCCGTGGCCGGGACAGGGTCCTACGAGCAGTACTTC.

This clonotype has ten or more counts. The chain employs TRBV3-1 and TRBJ2-3; 7 bases fit TRBD2. V was clipped by 1 base and J by 2 bases; unmatched bases: 6. The V gene's germline CDR1 is LGHDT and CDR2 YNNKEL (reference sequence). The CDR3 is 16 amino acids. CDR3 residues: CASSQGGLLYTDTQYF. DNA of the CDR3: TGTGCCAGCAGCCAAGGGGGACTACTTTACACAGATACGCAGTATTTT.

This clonotype was seen ten or more times. V and J are TRBV3-1 and TRBJ2-3; 8 bases align to TRBD2. Trimming removed 5 bases from V and 5 bases from J; junction bases left unmatched: 6. The CDR3 is 14 residues long. CDR1 LGHDT and CDR2 YNNKEL come from the germline V gene (reference sequence). The CDR3: CASSTSGSGDTQYF. The CDR3 DNA reads as TGTGCCAGCAGCACCAGCGGGAGCGGAGATACGCAGTATTTT.